The present TCR beta chain was sequenced within a study of human T cells and chemical hapten exposure. Study details: Sensitization employed 2% DPC on approximately 2 cm by approximately 2 cm of upper inner arm skin. Weekly administration of diphenylcyclopropenone to the scalp of patients continued throughout the approximately 24-week study.

One entry per CDR3 protein results from TCRdb running MiXCR on the RACE reads. In the table there are 50,000 or so distinct CDR3 sequences, 9.9% of which are singletons. The germline V gene encodes CDR1 MGHRA and CDR2 YSYEKL. With 3 bases removed from V and 1 base from J, the gap between germline ends came to 12 bases. This CDR3 spans 15 amino acids. Described time point: patch test 3, about 24 weeks after DPC sensitization. Treatment specified: therapeutic diphenylcyclopropenone sensitization with weekly scalp DPC. Unfractionated whole blood served as the source for total RNA extraction. This clonotype has ten or more counts.

The specimen was whole blood, collected in connection with sensitization to the hapten diphenylcyclopropenone (DPC). The TCR sequence derives from a woman between 35 and 50 years old with alopecia areata. Some clones in this sample may be carry-over from other donors' samples. V usage is TRBV4-1 and J usage is TRBJ2-5; a weak D match, TRBD1 (5 bases). The CDR3, as DNA: TGCGCCAGCAGCCAGGCACGGACAACCCAAGAGACCCAGTACTTC. Protein sequence: CASSQARTTQETQYF.